This T cell receptor (beta chain) was obtained from a study of T cell responses to AZD1222 COVID-19 vaccine (dated by TCRdb to the early 2020s). General notes on the study: A total of 233 trial participants underwent TCR sequencing, of whom under 220 had received two doses of AZD1222 and 26 had received two doses of the MenACWY control vaccine. Enrollment into the trials was organized by age into subgroups of 18-55, 56-69 and 70-plus years, and those subgroups contained about 160, 30 and 59 TCR-sequenced participants, respectively.

The CDR3 regions of human TCRbeta chains were analyzed by immunosequencing. Processing in the source paper ran as follows. TCRs in the repertoires were matched against a reference library of SARS-CoV-2-specific TCRs that had been generated with the MIRA antigen-specificity platform. Breadth was defined as the fraction of unique TCRs that were SARS-CoV-2-associated, and depth was defined as the fraction of total T cells that were SARS-CoV-2-associated. Using the MIRA data, every spike-specific TCR was mapped to the spike region that the TCR reacted to and assigned to either a CD4 or a CD8 class. Log10-transformed breadth and depth values were compared by one-way ANOVA with Sidak's multiple comparisons tests. Held by TCRdb, this immuneACCESS table contains in-frame sequences only and omits some clones. Under half of the omission traces to an unresolved V gene where checked; the cause of the rest is unknown. V and J calls and clone size are as listed in that table; D and trimming were resolved from the DNA. The sample table contains roughly 120,000 clones; only one count was recorded for around 90% of them. About 2.6% of the sample belongs to the ten largest clones.

In light of the paper, this sample's time point label describes: about 28 days (+/-7) after the second vaccine dose. AZD1222 recipients given second doses at about 4 weeks or at about 12 weeks were pooled, since spike-specific TCR depth and breadth were not found to differ between the two schedules. Samples from vaccinated people were obtained from the UK trials COV001 and COV002, which included a single-blind randomized controlled phase 2/3 trial of AZD1222 (ChAdOx1 nCoV-19) in healthy adults. For TCRbeta chain sequencing, PBMC samples from trial participants were taken at day 0 and at day 28 after the second dose. General conclusions and limits of the study: CD4 TCRs associated with the vaccine covered the entire spike protein, and the dominant responses were in regions 160-218 and 743-854. Only five to seven AZD1222 recipients were SARS-CoV-2 seropositive at baseline, limiting conclusions about previously exposed vaccinees. Because no day 14 peak-response samples were available, repertoires were characterized only after the peak T cell response. Reportedly, almost half of the unique spike-specific TCRs recognized epitopes lying outside the regions that are mutated in the B.1.351 and B.1.1.7 variants. In the small 56-69-year group, the increase in depth fell short of significance, most likely because of low power. Spike-specific TCR breadth and depth rose significantly after two AZD1222 doses compared with day 0 and with MenACWY recipients. Participants were mostly white British, with more females than males. The authors suggested clonal diversity may have been underestimated.

CDR1 SGHTA and CDR2 FQGTGA were looked up in the germline V gene. The germline V end is reduced by 4 bases and the J end by 6 bases; junction bases left unmatched: 4. From cysteine to phenylalanine, the CDR3 is 13 amino acids long. CDR3 DNA only is kept here, 39 bases in frame from base 1. On this clone: It lacks a known antigen. No base-level quality is on record; no much larger clone is a single base apart.

The chain uses TRBV7-3 and TRBJ1-1, with 8 central nucleotides matching TRBD1. The sequenced sample was peripheral blood, obtained 28 days after the second AZD1222 dose. This receptor was obtained from an adult who received the AZD1222 COVID-19 vaccine. The CDR3 reads CASSSQQGAEAFF. The bases read TGTGCCAGCAGCTCACAACAGGGGGCTGAAGCTTTCTTT.